The source of this T cell receptor (beta chain) is a study of T cell clusters in autoimmune cytopenias. On this clonotype: Its antigen is unidentified.

This CDR3 comprises 13 residues. CDR1 is MNHEY, CDR2 SMNVEV, per germline (reference sequence). The study's findings and limits: Exclusive TRB clusters were about 3-fold more numerous in healthy donors than in active autoimmune hepatitis. Physiological T cell clusters of healthy donors were apparently absent in primary autoimmune cytopenia patients. No experiment has yet validated the function of the T cell clusters defined in silico.

TRB was amplified by touch-down multiplex PCR, primer pools A and B combined. TCRdb reanalyzed the multiplex PCR reads and collapses them to one entry per CDR3 protein, without DNA. This listing includes over 10,000 distinct CDR3 sequences. Tens of thousands of genome equivalents of blood DNA were amplified for TRB. This TCR was recovered from a human donor with an autoimmune cytopenia or autoimmune hepatitis (not recorded which). Sequencing was performed on peripheral blood. The rearrangement joins TRBV27 to TRBJ1-2; the D call of TRBD1 rests on TCRdb alone, since no DNA is present to check it. The CDR3: CASSFTGEFSYTF.